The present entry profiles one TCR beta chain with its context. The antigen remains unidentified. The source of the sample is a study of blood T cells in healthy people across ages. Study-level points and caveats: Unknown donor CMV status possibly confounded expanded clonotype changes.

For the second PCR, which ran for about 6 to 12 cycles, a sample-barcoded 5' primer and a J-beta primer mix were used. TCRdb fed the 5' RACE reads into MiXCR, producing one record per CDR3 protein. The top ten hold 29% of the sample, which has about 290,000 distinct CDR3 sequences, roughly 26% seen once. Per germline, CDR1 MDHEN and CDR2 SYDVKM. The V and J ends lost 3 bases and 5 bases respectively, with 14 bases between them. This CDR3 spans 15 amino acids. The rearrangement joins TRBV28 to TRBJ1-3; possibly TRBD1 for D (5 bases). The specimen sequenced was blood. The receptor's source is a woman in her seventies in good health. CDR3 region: CASSLGGVYRNTIYF. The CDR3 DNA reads TGTGCCAGCAGTTTGGGAGGGGTATATAGAAACACCATATATTTT. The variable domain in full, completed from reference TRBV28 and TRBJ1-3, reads DVKVTQSSRYLVKRTGEKVFLECVQDMDHENMFWYRQDPGLGLRLIYFSYDVKMKEKGDIPEGYSVSREKKERFSLILESASTNQTSMYLCASSLGGVYRNTIYFGEGSWLTVV.